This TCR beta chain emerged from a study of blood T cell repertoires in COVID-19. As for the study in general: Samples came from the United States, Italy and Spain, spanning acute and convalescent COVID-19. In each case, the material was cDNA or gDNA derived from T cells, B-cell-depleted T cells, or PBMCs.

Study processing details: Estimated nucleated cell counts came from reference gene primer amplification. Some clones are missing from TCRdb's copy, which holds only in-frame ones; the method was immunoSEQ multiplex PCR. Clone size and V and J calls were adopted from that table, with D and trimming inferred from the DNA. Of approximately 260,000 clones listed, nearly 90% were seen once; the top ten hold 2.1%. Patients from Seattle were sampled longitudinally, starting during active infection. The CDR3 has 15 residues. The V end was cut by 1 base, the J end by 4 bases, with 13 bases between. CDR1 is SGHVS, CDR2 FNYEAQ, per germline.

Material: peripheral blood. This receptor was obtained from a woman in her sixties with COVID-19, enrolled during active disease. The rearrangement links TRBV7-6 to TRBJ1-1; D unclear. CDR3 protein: CASSLETAGGTEAFF. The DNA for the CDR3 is TGTGCCAGCAGCTTAGAGACGGCCGGAGGCACTGAAGCTTTCTTT.